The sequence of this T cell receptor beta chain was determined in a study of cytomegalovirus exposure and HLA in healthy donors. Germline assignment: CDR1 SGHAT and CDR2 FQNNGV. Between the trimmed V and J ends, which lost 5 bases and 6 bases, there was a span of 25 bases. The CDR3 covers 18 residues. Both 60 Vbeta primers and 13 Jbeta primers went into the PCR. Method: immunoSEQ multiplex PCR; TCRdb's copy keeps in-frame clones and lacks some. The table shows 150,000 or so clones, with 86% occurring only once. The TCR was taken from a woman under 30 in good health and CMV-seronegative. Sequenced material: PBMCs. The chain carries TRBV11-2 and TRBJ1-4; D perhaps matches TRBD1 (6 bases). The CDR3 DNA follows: TGTGCCAGCAGCCCCCGGGGAGGGGGGTCGCGGGCTTATGAAAAACTGTTTTTT. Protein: CASSPRGGGSRAYEKLFF.